Shown below are 15 T cell receptor beta chains from a single sample sequenced in a study of blood T cells in healthy people across ages. PCR was performed a second time for about 6 to 12 cycles using a sample-barcoded 5' primer and a J-beta primer mix. TCRdb reanalysed the 5' RACE reads using MiXCR and keeps one entry per CDR3 protein. The table lists under 1,000,000 distinct CDR3 sequences, roughly 35% of them singletons. Sequencing was performed on blood. The receptors come from a man between 18 and 35 years old in good health.

This clonotype was counted a few times. This chain connects TRBV9 to TRBJ1-2; the D is unclear. Between the trimmed V and J ends, which lost 4 bases and 2 bases, there was a span of 24 bases. Looked up from germline, CDR1 is SGDLS and CDR2 is YYNGEE. The CDR3 contains 18 residues. Written as DNA, the CDR3 is TGTGCCAGCAGCTCCCCCCCTGGCAGTCCAATCACCAACTATGGCTACACCTTC. Residues: CASSSPPGSPITNYGYTF.

This clonotype was observed a few times. At one end, the junction sequence differs from germline, possibly due to a read error. This rearrangement joins TRBV9 to TRBJ2-4; D is ambiguous. The DNA end lines up better with TRBJ2-7; the J call may be wrong. Germline values: CDR1 SGDLS, CDR2 YYNGEE. CDR3 length equals 15 residues. This CDR3 reads CASSSYGGVSDEQYF. CDR3 bases: TGTGCCAGCAGCAGTTACGGTGGGGTCTCCGACGAGCAGTACTTC.

J is TRBJ1-5 and V is TRBV12-3 or TRBV12-4; TRBD1 aligns across 9 bases. This CDR3 is built from 20 residues. J was trimmed by 7 bases and V by 0 bases; bases with no gene match: 19. The chain's CDR3 is CASSLANRGRFGETLQPQHF. In DNA, the CDR3 is TGTGCCAGCAGTTTAGCAAACAGGGGGCGTTTTGGTGAGACCCTGCAGCCCCAGCATTTT.

The chain's CDR3 is CASSFPLTASNTGELFF. The CDR3, as DNA: TGTGCCAGCAGCTTCCCGCTGACAGCATCGAACACCGGGGAGCTGTTTTTT. This chain links TRBV3-1 with TRBJ2-2, with D tentatively TRBD1 (5 bases). The germline CDR1 and CDR2 sequences are LGHDT and YNNKEL (reference sequence). Between the trimmed V and J ends, which lost 5 bases and 0 bases, there was a span of 16 bases. There are 17 residues in the CDR3.

This chain links TRBV7-2 with TRBJ2-5; tentatively, D is TRBD1 (5 bases). Germline V gene sequence: CDR1 SGHTA, CDR2 FQGNSA. The V and J ends lost 5 bases and 13 bases respectively, with 17 bases between them. This CDR3 spans 12 amino acids. As DNA, the CDR3 is TGTGCCAGCAGCGTTGAAGGACATAACCTGTACTTC. It translates to CASSVEGHNLYF.

This clonotype was counted at least ten times. The rearrangement joins TRBV20-1 to TRBJ2-3; no firm D call. Trimming left V 3 bases short and J 0 bases short, with 16 bases between. Germline loops: CDR1 DFQATT, CDR2 SNEGSKA (reference sequence). CDR3 size: 16 residues. The DNA for the CDR3 is TGCAGTGCTAGCGCCCTAGGCATGGGGAGCACAGATACGCAGTATTTT. Protein: CSASALGMGSTDTQYF.

This clonotype was seen more than once but under ten times. This chain connects TRBV24-1 to TRBJ1-4; D uncertain. This CDR3 contains 15 residues. The V gene lost 0 bases and the J gene lost 5 bases, with 9 bases spanning the gap. Germline CDR1 reads KGHDR; CDR2 reads SFDVKD. The CDR3 nucleotides are TGTGCCACCAGTGATTTGTTACGGGAAAATGAAAAACTGTTTTTT. The encoded protein is CATSDLLRENEKLFF.

Only a few counts were recorded for this clonotype. The chain links TRBV24-1 to TRBJ2-1; 7 positions match TRBD2. Germline CDR1 and CDR2: KGHDR and SFDVKD. Germline trimming cut 7 bases from V and 4 bases from J; bases unmatched to any gene: 0. The CDR3 spans 12 residues. In DNA form, the CDR3 reads TGTGCCACCAGCGGGGGGTACAATGAGCAGTTCTTC. Its translation: CATSGGYNEQFF.

This clonotype appeared many times. V usage is TRBV6-2 or TRBV6-3 and J usage is TRBJ2-7; D ambiguous. V was clipped by 5 bases and J by 7 bases, with 12 bases between them. In germline, CDR1 is MNHEY, CDR2 SVGEGT. The CDR3 spans 12 residues. This chain's CDR3 is CASSQELGEQYF. The CDR3 DNA sequence: TGTGCCAGCAGTCAAGAACTCGGGGAGCAGTACTTC.

This clonotype was counted a few times. The V call is TRBV5-5, the J call TRBJ1-5, with a possible D match to TRBD1 (5 bases). The CDR3 spans 17 residues. The V gene lost 0 bases and the J gene lost 2 bases, with 15 bases spanning the gap. Germline CDR1 reads SGHKS; CDR2 reads YYEKEE (reference sequence). The CDR3: CASSLGQRGLGNQPQHF. CDR3 sequence (DNA): TGTGCCAGCAGCTTGGGACAGCGAGGGCTAGGCAATCAGCCCCAGCATTTT.

The rearrangement links TRBV21-1 to TRBJ2-3; no check of the table's D call, TRBD1, against the DNA was made. TRBV21-1 is tagged as a pseudogene. The CDR3 spans 15 residues. The CDR3 reads CASSKEVTGTDTQYF. The CDR3 DNA reads TGTGCCAGCAGCAAAGAAGTGACAGGCACAGATACGCAGTATTTT.

The J gene is TRBJ1-4, the V gene TRBV4-3; D gene ambiguous. The CDR3 covers 17 residues. The germline V and J ends were trimmed by 0 bases and 0 bases, with 11 bases remaining between them. CDR1 and CDR2 (germline): LGHNA, YSLEER. CDR3 nucleotide sequence: TGCGCCAGCAGCCAAGATCGGGAGTCTACAACTAATGAAAAACTGTTTTTT. Translated, it gives CASSQDRESTTNEKLFF.

This clonotype has a handful of counts. This chain uses TRBV4-1 with TRBJ2-1; TRBD2 is a possible D gene (6 bases). Per germline, CDR1 MGHRA and CDR2 YSYEKL. The germline V and J ends were trimmed by 0 bases and 0 bases, with 12 bases remaining between them. The CDR3 has 17 residues. The CDR3 protein is CASSQDRRDSSYNEQFF. The CDR3 coding sequence is TGCGCCAGCAGCCAAGATCGGAGGGATAGCTCCTACAATGAGCAGTTCTTC.

This clonotype appeared a few times. V is TRBV4-2 and J is TRBJ2-1, with TRBD2 matching over 9 bases. Trimming took 1 base from V and 5 from J; bases not matched to a gene: 6. Germline values: CDR1 LGHNA, CDR2 YNFKEQ. There are 16 residues in the CDR3. Here the CDR3 reads CASSQASSGVNNEQFF. The CDR3 DNA reads as TGTGCCAGCAGCCAAGCGTCTAGCGGGGTAAACAATGAGCAGTTCTTC.

V is TRBV21-1 and J is TRBJ2-4; the listed D gene, TRBD1, was not tested against the DNA. TRBV21-1 is reported as a pseudogene. This CDR3 region has 14 residues. CDR3 in amino acids: CASTPGATGGEQYF. CDR3 in DNA: TGTGCCAGCACCCCCGGTGCAACCGGGGGTGAGCAGTACTTC.